This T cell receptor beta chain is drawn from a study of cytomegalovirus exposure and HLA in healthy donors. Trimming removed 4 bases at V and 1 base at J, with 11 bases between. The CDR3 loop spans 14 amino acids. CDR1 is SGHNT, CDR2 YYREEE, per germline (reference sequence). The protocol was immunoSEQ multiplex PCR, while the TCRdb copy is restricted to in-frame clones and leaves out a portion. The table lists approximately 200,000 clones, more than 75% of them singletons. Sample: PBMCs. V usage is TRBV5-4 and J usage is TRBJ1-1; D not resolved. This receptor was obtained from a young man in good health and CMV-seropositive. The CDR3 nucleotides are TGTGCCAGCAGCCCCGGGAGGCGGAACACTGAAGCTTTCTTT. Translating it yields CASSPGRRNTEAFF.